Presented here are 25 T cell receptor beta chains from one specimen sequenced in a study of immune cell composition in non-small cell lung cancer. Normal lung sampling was at least 3 cm from the tumour, as distant as possible. TCRdb's copy holds only in-frame clones and misses some; the assay was immunoSEQ multiplex PCR. This table has around 5,000 clones, over 55% appearing once. The sample taken for sequencing was non-adjacent lung tissue. The receptors originated from a human donor with non-small cell lung cancer.

The chain recombines TRBV7-2 with TRBJ1-5; unclear D gene. V was clipped by 5 bases and J by 0 bases, with 8 bases between them. The CDR3 has 14 amino acids. CDR1 is SGHTA, CDR2 FQGNSA, per germline. CDR3 loop: CASSQGLSNQPQHF. The CDR3 region has the DNA TGTGCCAGCAGCCAAGGACTTAGCAATCAGCCCCAGCATTTT.

The rearrangement joins TRBV6-1 to TRBJ2-7, with D hard to call. CDR3 length: 12 amino acids. Germline loops: CDR1 MNHNS, CDR2 SASEGT. The ends were cut back, 5 bases at V and 3 bases at J, with 8 bases in the middle. Here the CDR3 reads CASSLAFYEQYF. The DNA for the CDR3 is TGTGCCAGCAGTTTAGCTTTCTACGAGCAGTACTTC.

V is TRBV28 and J is TRBJ1-6; 7 nucleotides line up with TRBD1. CDR1 and CDR2 (germline): MDHEN, SYDVKM. V lost 2 bases and J lost 6; bases outside the gene matches: 4. This CDR3 has 15 residues. CDR3 region: CASSLGGTANSPLHF. DNA for the CDR3: TGTGCCAGCAGTTTAGGAGGGACAGCTAATTCACCCCTCCACTTT.

The J gene is TRBJ2-1, the V gene TRBV5-1, with 11 nucleotides matching TRBD2. V trimming: 4 bases; J trimming: 6 bases; junction bases outside the gene matches: 9. From germline, CDR1 is SGHRS and CDR2 YFSETQ. The CDR3 consists of 16 residues. CDR3 in amino acids: CASSTGGTSGSNEQFF. The CDR3 bases are TGCGCCAGCAGCACGGGCGGGACTAGCGGTTCCAATGAGCAGTTCTTC.

The gene calls are TRBV30 and TRBJ2-3; D possibly corresponds to TRBD2 (6 bases). The ends were cut back, 5 bases at V and 2 bases at J, with 11 bases in the middle. There are 13 residues in the CDR3. Germline assignment: CDR1 GTSNPN and CDR2 SVGIG (reference sequence). This CDR3 reads CAWGGQATDTQYF. DNA of the CDR3: TGTGCCTGGGGAGGGCAGGCCACAGATACGCAGTATTTT. The complete variable domain, with remaining parts taken from reference TRBV30 and TRBJ2-3, reads SQTIHQWPATLVQPVGSPLSLECTVEGTSNPNLYWYRQAAGRGLQLLFYSVGIGQISSEVPQNLSASRPQDRQFILSSKKLLLSDSGFYLCAWGGQATDTQYFGPGTRLTVL.

The chain carries TRBV18 and TRBJ2-1; 10 bases match TRBD2. The CDR3 has 15 amino acids. CDR1 KGHSH and CDR2 LQKENI come from the germline V gene. After removal of 8 bases from V and 8 bases from J, the junction contained 12 bases not matched to a gene. CDR3 residues: CASTSSSGGPDEQFF. The CDR3 nucleotides are TGTGCCAGCACATCGTCTAGCGGGGGCCCCGATGAGCAGTTCTTC.

The chain uses TRBV5-1 and TRBJ2-3, with 7 bases aligning to TRBD2. This CDR3 spans 16 amino acids. The germline gives CDR1 SGHRS, CDR2 YFSETQ. The junction had 15 bases not matched to a gene; V was cut back by 6 bases and J by 5 bases. CDR3 sequence reads: CASNPSGPGMVDTQYF. Here the CDR3 DNA reads TGCGCCAGCAATCCTAGCGGCCCGGGAATGGTAGATACGCAGTATTTT.

The CDR3 region is CASRLSGSPHEQYF. CDR3 coding DNA: TGTGCCAGCAGACTAAGCGGGAGTCCCCACGAGCAGTACTTC. V is TRBV6-5 and J is TRBJ2-5; TRBD2 matches at 8 bases. The J call may be incorrect, as the DNA end agrees better with TRBJ2-7. Germline CDR1 and CDR2: MNHEY and SVGAGI. The CDR3 sequence is 14 residues long.

This clone has only one observation. The chain has TRBV5-1 and TRBJ2-3; 8 nucleotides agree with TRBD2. Germline CDR1 SGHRS, CDR2 YFSETQ. Losses at the gene ends were 0 bases for V and 1 base for J; bases not matched to a gene: 4. There are 16 residues in the CDR3. The CDR3 sequence: CASSLGGAGGTDTQYF. The CDR3 DNA reads as TGCGCCAGCAGCTTGGGCGGAGCGGGAGGCACAGATACGCAGTATTTT.

This clone was observed once. The chain has TRBV11-3 and TRBJ2-7; 7 nucleotides align to TRBD1. After removal of 1 base from V and 1 base from J, the junction contained 1 base not matched to a gene. Germline V gene data show CDR1 as SGHNT and CDR2 as YENEEA. The CDR3 extends over 14 amino acids. The CDR3 is CASSLGDSSYEQYF. In DNA, the CDR3 is TGTGCCAGCAGCTTAGGGGACAGTTCCTACGAGCAGTACTTC.

The chain links TRBV30 to TRBJ1-1; D remains ambiguous. CDR3 length equals 13 residues. The V end lost 0 bases, the J end lost 2 bases, and 7 bases lay between the germline ends. Germline loops: CDR1 GTSNPN, CDR2 SVGIG (reference sequence). The CDR3 DNA follows: TGTGCCTGGAGTGTACGGGGAAACACTGAAGCTTTCTTT. Encoded protein: CAWSVRGNTEAFF.

The chain has TRBV5-6 and TRBJ1-1; no clear D. V shed 1 base and J shed 1 base, with 8 bases lying between them. CDR3 length equals 14 residues. The germline V gene encodes CDR1 SGHDT and CDR2 YYEEEE. The CDR3 coding sequence is TGTGCCAGCAGCTTGCTAGACGCGAACACTGAAGCTTTCTTT. Translation gives CASSLLDANTEAFF.

The chain employs TRBV5-1 and TRBJ2-1; no reliable D call. Trimming took 0 bases from V and 7 from J, leaving 11 bases between them. The CDR3 sequence is 14 residues long. In germline, CDR1 is SGHRS, CDR2 YFSETQ. The CDR3: CASSLEPGRNEQFF. The CDR3 DNA sequence: TGCGCCAGCAGCTTGGAACCAGGCAGGAATGAGCAGTTCTTC.

This clone was seen a few times. The rearrangement links TRBV13 to TRBJ2-7; tentatively, D is TRBD1 (5 bases). Trimming took off 5 bases at V and 1 base at J, with 15 bases between the two ends. CDR3 length: 15 residues. Per the germline V gene, CDR1 is PRHDT and CDR2 is FYEKMQ (reference sequence). CDR3 sequence reads: CASSDSRVGSYEQYF. In nucleotides, the CDR3 is TGTGCCAGCAGCGACTCCAGGGTAGGGTCCTACGAGCAGTACTTC.

The J gene is TRBJ2-1, the V gene TRBV10-2; TRBD2 matches at 8 bases. The CDR3 is 14 residues long. Germline CDR1 and CDR2: WSHSY and SAAADI. V lost 3 bases to trimming and J lost 8 bases; unmatched junction nucleotides: 6. The CDR3 DNA sequence: TGCGCCAGCAGTGAATTAGCGGGAATGGATGAGCAGTTCTTC. This gives the protein CASSELAGMDEQFF.

CDR3 in amino acids: CASSGQGSFRELFF. The CDR3 DNA sequence: TGTGCCAGCAGCGGTCAGGGATCTTTCAGGGAGCTGTTTTTT. V usage is TRBV4-2 and J usage is TRBJ2-2; D perhaps matches TRBD1 (5 bases). Looked up from germline, CDR1 is LGHNA and CDR2 is YNFKEQ. The V gene lost 5 bases and the J gene lost 9 bases, with 16 bases spanning the gap. This CDR3 has 14 residues.

V is TRBV7-2 and J is TRBJ2-3; 11 nucleotides line up with TRBD2. The CDR3 contains 15 residues. J lost 3 bases, V lost 3 bases, and 2 bases had no gene match. Germline lookup yields CDR1 SGHTA and CDR2 FQGNSA. This chain's CDR3 is CASSFSSGGTDTQYF. DNA for the CDR3: TGTGCCAGCAGCTTCTCTAGCGGGGGGACAGATACGCAGTATTTT.

The rearrangement joins TRBV2 to TRBJ1-5, with 8 bases identical to TRBD1. V lost 6 bases to trimming and J lost 4 bases; unmatched junction nucleotides: 8. The CDR3 sequence is 15 residues long. The germline gives CDR1 SNHLY, CDR2 FYNNEI. CDR3 region: CASRADRGWNQPQHF. CDR3 DNA: TGTGCCAGCAGAGCCGACAGGGGTTGGAATCAGCCCCAGCATTTT.

The chain combines TRBV5-6 with TRBJ2-1, with TRBD2 identical over 7 bases. The junction had 7 bases not matched to a gene; V was cut back by 0 bases and J by 4 bases. Germline CDR1 is SGHDT and CDR2 is YYEEEE. The CDR3 covers 16 residues. CDR3 loop: CASSLEPSGIYNEQFF. CDR3 DNA sequence: TGTGCCAGCAGCTTGGAACCTAGCGGAATTTACAATGAGCAGTTCTTC.

The chain carries TRBV30 and TRBJ2-2; possibly TRBD2 for D (6 bases). The CDR3 covers 15 residues. The V end lost 4 bases, the J end lost 3 bases, and 15 bases lay between the germline ends. Germline values: CDR1 GTSNPN, CDR2 SVGIG (reference sequence). CDR3 amino acids: CAWNPGLGDTGELFF. CDR3 DNA: TGTGCCTGGAACCCGGGACTCGGGGACACCGGGGAGCTGTTTTTT.

The chain uses TRBV4-2 and TRBJ2-5; 12 nucleotides match TRBD2. V trimming: 1 base; J trimming: 1 base; junction bases outside the gene matches: 4. The CDR3 has 17 amino acids. The germline gives CDR1 LGHNA, CDR2 YNFKEQ. Here the CDR3 reads CASSQALLAGGQETQYF. CDR3 nucleotide sequence: TGTGCCAGCAGCCAAGCCCTACTAGCGGGGGGCCAAGAGACCCAGTACTTC.

The chain joins TRBV10-3 to TRBJ2-2; tentatively, D is TRBD1 (5 bases). Trimming shortened V by 0 bases and J by 7 bases, and 12 bases separated the two germline ends. CDR3 length: 15 residues. The germline gives CDR1 ENHRY, CDR2 SYGVKD. The CDR3 DNA sequence: TGTGCCATCAGTGAGTCAGGGGAAGCTGGCGGGGAGCTGTTTTTT. This gives the protein CAISESGEAGGELFF.

The genes are TRBV2 and TRBJ1-1; 8 nucleotides line up with TRBD1. V lost 4 bases, J lost 3 bases, and 4 bases stayed unmatched. CDR3 length: 14 amino acids. The germline V gene encodes CDR1 SNHLY and CDR2 FYNNEI. The DNA of the CDR3 is TGTGCCAGCAGTGGACAGGGGCCGTACACTGAAGCTTTCTTT. Residues: CASSGQGPYTEAFF.

This clone was counted only a few times. The chain carries TRBV7-8 and TRBJ1-1; 7 bases line up with TRBD1. The V gene's germline CDR1 is SGHVS and CDR2 FQNEAQ. Germline trimming cut 1 base from V and 6 bases from J; bases unmatched to any gene: 11. The CDR3 has 16 residues. CDR3 sequence (DNA): TGTGCCAGCAGCTTAGATAACACGACAGGGAGACCTGAAGCTTTCTTT. Its translation is CASSLDNTTGRPEAFF.

The chain recombines TRBV11-2 with TRBJ1-1; no reliable D call. V was shortened by 4 bases and J by 4 bases, with 16 bases between the two germline ends. Germline V lookup: CDR1 SGHAT, CDR2 FQNNGV. This CDR3 comprises 15 residues. CDR3 protein: CASSSPIGRGTEAFF. The CDR3, as DNA: TGTGCCAGCAGCTCCCCGATTGGGCGGGGCACTGAAGCTTTCTTT.